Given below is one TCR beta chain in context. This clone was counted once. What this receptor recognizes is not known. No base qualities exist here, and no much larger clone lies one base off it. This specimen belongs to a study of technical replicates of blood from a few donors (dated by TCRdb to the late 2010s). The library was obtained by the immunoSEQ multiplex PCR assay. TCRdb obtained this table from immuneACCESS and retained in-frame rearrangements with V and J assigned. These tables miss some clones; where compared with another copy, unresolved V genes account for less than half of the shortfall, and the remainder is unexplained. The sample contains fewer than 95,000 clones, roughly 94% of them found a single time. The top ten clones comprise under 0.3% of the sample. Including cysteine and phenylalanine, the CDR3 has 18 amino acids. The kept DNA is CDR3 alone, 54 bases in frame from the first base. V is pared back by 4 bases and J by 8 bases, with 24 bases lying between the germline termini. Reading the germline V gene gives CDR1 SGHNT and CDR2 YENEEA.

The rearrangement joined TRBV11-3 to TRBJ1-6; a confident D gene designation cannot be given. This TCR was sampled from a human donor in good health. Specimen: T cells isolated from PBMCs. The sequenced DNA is TGTGCCAGCAGCTCCAGAGACACGTTACCTACCTCAGATTCACCCCTCCACTTT. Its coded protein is CASSSRDTLPTSDSPLHF.